The next 8 T cell receptor beta chains were all read from a single sample in a study of control samples from healthy donors and cancer patients. TCRdb's copy holds only in-frame clones and misses some; the assay was immunoSEQ multiplex PCR. The sample includes about 140,000 clones, about nine tenths of them seen just once. Input material: blood. These receptors came from a man aged 25-45 years in good health.

The chain carries TRBV19 and TRBJ2-3; 10 bases agree with TRBD2. The CDR3 contains 15 residues. Germline CDR1 and CDR2: LNHDA and SQIVND (reference sequence). Trimming at V came to 7 bases and at J to 2 bases, leaving 6 bases not matched to a gene. The CDR3 here is CASTSLAGDTDTQYF. The CDR3 DNA sequence: TGTGCCAGTACTTCGCTAGCGGGAGACACAGATACGCAGTATTTT.

The genes are TRBV18 and TRBJ1-1; 9 bases fit TRBD1. There are 17 residues in the CDR3. Germline assignment: CDR1 KGHSH and CDR2 LQKENI. V lost 3 bases, J lost 0 bases, and 8 bases stayed unmatched. CDR3 bases: TGTGCCAGCTCACCCGCGGGACAGGGAGCGATGAACACTGAAGCTTTCTTT. Amino acids: CASSPAGQGAMNTEAFF.

The rearrangement uses TRBV5-5 and TRBJ2-7, with a possible D match to TRBD2 (6 bases). V shed 0 bases and J shed 2 bases, with 15 bases lying between them. The CDR3 sequence is 16 residues long. Per the germline V gene, CDR1 is SGHKS and CDR2 is YYEKEE (reference sequence). For the CDR3, the DNA is TGTGCCAGCAGCTTGGCCGGGAGCCCTGGTGCCTACGAGCAGTACTTC. Its translation is CASSLAGSPGAYEQYF.

The chain couples TRBV28 to TRBJ2-5; TRBD2 is a possible D gene (5 bases). The CDR3 sequence is 13 residues long. The germline V and J ends were trimmed by 4 bases and 4 bases, with 10 bases remaining between them. CDR1 is MDHEN, CDR2 SYDVKM, per germline. The CDR3 coding sequence is TGTGCCAGCAGTTCACCGGGGATAGAGACCCAGTACTTC. The encoded protein is CASSSPGIETQYF.

The chain employs TRBV19 and TRBJ2-7, with 10 bases aligning to TRBD1. Germline trimming cut 1 base from V and 0 bases from J; bases unmatched to any gene: 6. Germline CDR1 is LNHDA and CDR2 is SQIVND (reference sequence). The CDR3 is 17 residues long. The CDR3: CASSIGGTGDLSYEQYF. The DNA for the CDR3 is TGTGCCAGTAGTATAGGCGGGACAGGGGACCTCTCCTACGAGCAGTACTTC.

The rearrangement links TRBV12-5 to TRBJ2-3, with TRBD1 matching 7 bases. Trimming at V came to 5 bases and at J to 3 bases, leaving 5 bases not matched to a gene. The CDR3 extends over 14 amino acids. Germline values: CDR1 LGHNT, CDR2 FRNRAP. CDR3 bases: TGTGCTAGTGGTACGGGACAGCCAACAGATACGCAGTATTTT. Translation: CASGTGQPTDTQYF.

The V and J genes are TRBV5-1 and TRBJ2-3, with 10 bases that match TRBD2. This CDR3 is 16 amino acids long. CDR1 and CDR2 from the germline V gene are SGHRS and YFSETQ. V gave up 4 bases and J gave up 4 bases; unmatched junction bases: 9. The CDR3 sequence: CASSPKLAGISDTQYF. In DNA, the CDR3 is TGCGCCAGCAGCCCAAAACTAGCGGGAATTTCAGATACGCAGTATTTT. Using reference TRBV5-1 and TRBJ2-3 for the parts outside the CDR3, the full variable domain is KAGVTQTPRYLIKTRGQQVTLSCSPISGHRSVSWYQQTPGQGLQFLFEYFSETQRNKGNFPGRFSGRQFSNSRSEMNVSTLELGDSALYLCASSPKLAGISDTQYFGPGTRLTVL.

This clone is large by share. This chain connects TRBV2 to TRBJ2-7, with D possibly TRBD2 on 5 matching bases. The CDR3 runs 12 residues. Germline loops: CDR1 SNHLY, CDR2 FYNNEI. The V gene lost 8 bases and the J gene lost 2 bases, with 10 bases spanning the gap. The CDR3 sequence is CASGSGTYEQYF. The CDR3, as DNA: TGTGCCAGCGGGTCGGGGACCTACGAGCAGTACTTC.